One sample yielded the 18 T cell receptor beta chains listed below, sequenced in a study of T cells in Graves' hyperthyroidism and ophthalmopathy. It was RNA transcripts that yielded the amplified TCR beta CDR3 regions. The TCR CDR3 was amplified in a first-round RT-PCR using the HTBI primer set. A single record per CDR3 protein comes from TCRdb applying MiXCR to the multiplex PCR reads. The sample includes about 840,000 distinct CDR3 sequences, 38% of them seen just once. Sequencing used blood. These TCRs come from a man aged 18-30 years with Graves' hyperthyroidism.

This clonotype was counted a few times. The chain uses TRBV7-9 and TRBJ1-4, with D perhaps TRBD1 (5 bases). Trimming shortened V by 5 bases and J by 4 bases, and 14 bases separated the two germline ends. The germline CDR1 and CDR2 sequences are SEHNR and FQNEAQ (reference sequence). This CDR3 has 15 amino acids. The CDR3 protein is CASSQLRAHNEKLFF. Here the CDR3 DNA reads TGTGCCAGCAGCCAGCTCAGGGCCCATAATGAAAAACTGTTTTTT.

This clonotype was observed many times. CDR3 protein: CASSQRGAEAFF. The CDR3 DNA reads as TGTGCCAGTAGCCAGAGGGGAGCTGAAGCTTTCTTT. The chain recombines TRBV19 with TRBJ1-1, with D possibly TRBD1 on 5 matching bases. Germline CDR1 LNHDA, CDR2 SQIVND (reference sequence). Trimming cost V 6 bases and J 6 bases, with 11 bases left between them. The CDR3 contains 12 residues.

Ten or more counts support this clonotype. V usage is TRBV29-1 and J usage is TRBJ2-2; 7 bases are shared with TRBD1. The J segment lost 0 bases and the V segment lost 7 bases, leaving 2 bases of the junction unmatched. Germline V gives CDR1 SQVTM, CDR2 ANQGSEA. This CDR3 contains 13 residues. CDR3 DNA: TGCAGCGGGCAGGGGGCGAACACCGGGGAGCTGTTTTTT. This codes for CSGQGANTGELFF.

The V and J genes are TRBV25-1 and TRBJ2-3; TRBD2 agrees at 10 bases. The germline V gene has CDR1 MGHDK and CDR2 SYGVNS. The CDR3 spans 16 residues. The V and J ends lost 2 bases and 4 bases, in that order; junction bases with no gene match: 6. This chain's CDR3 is CASSEELAGDPDTQYF. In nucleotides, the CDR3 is TGTGCCAGCAGTGAAGAGCTAGCGGGAGACCCAGATACGCAGTATTTT.

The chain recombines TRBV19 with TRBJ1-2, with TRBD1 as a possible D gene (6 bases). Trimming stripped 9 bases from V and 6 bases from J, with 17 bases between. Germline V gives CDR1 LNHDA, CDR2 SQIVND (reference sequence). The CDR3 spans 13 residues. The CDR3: CASCCDRDNGYTF. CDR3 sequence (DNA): TGTGCCAGCTGCTGCGACCGGGACAATGGCTACACCTTC.

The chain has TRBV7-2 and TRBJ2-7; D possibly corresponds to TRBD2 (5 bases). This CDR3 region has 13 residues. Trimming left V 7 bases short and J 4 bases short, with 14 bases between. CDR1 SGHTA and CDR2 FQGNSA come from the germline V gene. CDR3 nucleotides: TGTGCCAGCACCAAAACCCGAGGGTACGAGCAGTACTTC. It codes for CASTKTRGYEQYF.

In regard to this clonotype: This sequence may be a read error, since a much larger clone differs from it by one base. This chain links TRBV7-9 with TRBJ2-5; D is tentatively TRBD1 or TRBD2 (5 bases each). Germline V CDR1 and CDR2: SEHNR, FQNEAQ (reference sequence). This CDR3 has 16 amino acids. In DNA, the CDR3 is TGTGCCAGCAGCACTCGTTTGCAGGGTGTGGGGGAGACCCAGAACTTC. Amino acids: CASSTRLQGVGETQNF.

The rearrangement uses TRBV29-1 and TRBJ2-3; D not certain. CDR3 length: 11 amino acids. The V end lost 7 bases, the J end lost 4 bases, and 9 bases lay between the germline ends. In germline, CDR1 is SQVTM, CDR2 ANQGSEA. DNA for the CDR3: TGCAGCGCCCTTACTCCAGATACGCAGTATTTT. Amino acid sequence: CSALTPDTQYF.

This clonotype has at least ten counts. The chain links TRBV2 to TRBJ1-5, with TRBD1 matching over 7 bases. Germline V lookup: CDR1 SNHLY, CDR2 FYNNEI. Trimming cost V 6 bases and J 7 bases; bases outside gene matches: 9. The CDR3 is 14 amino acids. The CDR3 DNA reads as TGTGCCAGCAGGGACGACAGGGATCACCAGCCCCAGCATTTT. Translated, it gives CASRDDRDHQPQHF.

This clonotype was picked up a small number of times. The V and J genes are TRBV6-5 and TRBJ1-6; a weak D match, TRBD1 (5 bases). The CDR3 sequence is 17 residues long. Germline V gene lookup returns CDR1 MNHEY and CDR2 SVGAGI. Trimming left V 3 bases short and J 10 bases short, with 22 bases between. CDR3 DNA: TGTGCCAGCAGTTATGAGTATGAGGCAGGGAACTCCTCACCCCTCCACTTT. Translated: CASSYEYEAGNSSPLHF.

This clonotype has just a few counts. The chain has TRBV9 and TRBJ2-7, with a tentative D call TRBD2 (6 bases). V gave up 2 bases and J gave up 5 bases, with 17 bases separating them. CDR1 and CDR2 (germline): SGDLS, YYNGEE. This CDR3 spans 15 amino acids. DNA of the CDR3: TGTGCCAGCAGCGTCGGGACTGGCGAGGGGAACGAGCAGTACTTC. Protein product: CASSVGTGEGNEQYF. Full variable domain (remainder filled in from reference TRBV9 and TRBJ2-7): DSGVTQTPKHLITATGQRVTLRCSPRSGDLSVYWYQQSLDQGLQFLIQYYNGEERAKGNILERFSAQQFPDLHSELNLSSLELGDSALYFCASSVGTGEGNEQYFGPGTRLTVT.

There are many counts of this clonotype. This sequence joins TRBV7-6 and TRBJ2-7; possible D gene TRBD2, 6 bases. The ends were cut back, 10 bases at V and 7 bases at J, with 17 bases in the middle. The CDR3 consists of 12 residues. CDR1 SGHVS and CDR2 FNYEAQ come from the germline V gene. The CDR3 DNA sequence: TGTGCCATCGCTCAAGCGGGTGGGGAGCAGTACTTC. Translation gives CAIAQAGGEQYF.

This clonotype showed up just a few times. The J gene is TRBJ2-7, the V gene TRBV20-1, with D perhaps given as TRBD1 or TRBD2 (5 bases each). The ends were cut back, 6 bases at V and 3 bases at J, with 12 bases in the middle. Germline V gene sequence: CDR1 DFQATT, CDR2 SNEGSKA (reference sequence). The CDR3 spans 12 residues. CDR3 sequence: CSAKRDDYEQYF. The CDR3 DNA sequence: TGCAGTGCAAAGAGGGACGACTACGAGCAGTACTTC.

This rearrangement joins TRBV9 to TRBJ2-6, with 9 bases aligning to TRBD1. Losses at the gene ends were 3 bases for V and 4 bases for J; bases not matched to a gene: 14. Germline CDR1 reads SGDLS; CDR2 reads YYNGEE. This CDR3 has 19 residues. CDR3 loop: CASSGQGGPPSRGANVLTF. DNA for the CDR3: TGTGCCAGCAGCGGACAGGGGGGCCCCCCGTCACGCGGGGCCAACGTCCTGACTTTC.

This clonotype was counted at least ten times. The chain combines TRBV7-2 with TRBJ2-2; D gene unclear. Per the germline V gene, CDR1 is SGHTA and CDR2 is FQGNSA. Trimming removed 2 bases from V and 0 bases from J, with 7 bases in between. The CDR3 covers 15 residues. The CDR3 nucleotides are TGTGCCAGCAGCTTATCGGGCACGAACACCGGGGAGCTGTTTTTT. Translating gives CASSLSGTNTGELFF.

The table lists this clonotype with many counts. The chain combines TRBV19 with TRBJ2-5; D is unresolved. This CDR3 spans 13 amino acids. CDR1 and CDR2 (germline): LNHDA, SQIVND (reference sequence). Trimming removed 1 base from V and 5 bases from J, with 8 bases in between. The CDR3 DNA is TGTGCCAGTAGTATAGCCGGCTTCGAGACCCAGTACTTC. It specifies CASSIAGFETQYF. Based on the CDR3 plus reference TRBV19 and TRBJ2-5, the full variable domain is DGGITQSPKYLFRKEGQNVTLSCEQNLNHDAMYWYRQDPGQGLRLIYYSQIVNDFQKGDIAEGYSVSREKKESFPLTVTSAQKNPTAFYLCASSIAGFETQYFGPGTRLLVL.

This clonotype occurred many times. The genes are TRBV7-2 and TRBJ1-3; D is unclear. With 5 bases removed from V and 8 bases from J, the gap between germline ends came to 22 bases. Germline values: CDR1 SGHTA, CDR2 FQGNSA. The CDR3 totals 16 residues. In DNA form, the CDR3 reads TGTGCCAGCAGCCTTCGGAGGGCGGGTGTTGGGGACACCATATATTTT. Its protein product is CASSLRRAGVGDTIYF.

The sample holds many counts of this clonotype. CDR3 nucleotides: TGTGCCAGCACGGGAAGAGCCGCTATCGAGCAGTACTTC. Translating gives CASTGRAAIEQYF. The chain couples TRBV2 to TRBJ2-7; possible D gene TRBD2, 5 bases. The CDR3 totals 13 residues. Trimming removed 7 bases from V and 6 bases from J, with 16 bases in between. The germline gives CDR1 SNHLY, CDR2 FYNNEI.